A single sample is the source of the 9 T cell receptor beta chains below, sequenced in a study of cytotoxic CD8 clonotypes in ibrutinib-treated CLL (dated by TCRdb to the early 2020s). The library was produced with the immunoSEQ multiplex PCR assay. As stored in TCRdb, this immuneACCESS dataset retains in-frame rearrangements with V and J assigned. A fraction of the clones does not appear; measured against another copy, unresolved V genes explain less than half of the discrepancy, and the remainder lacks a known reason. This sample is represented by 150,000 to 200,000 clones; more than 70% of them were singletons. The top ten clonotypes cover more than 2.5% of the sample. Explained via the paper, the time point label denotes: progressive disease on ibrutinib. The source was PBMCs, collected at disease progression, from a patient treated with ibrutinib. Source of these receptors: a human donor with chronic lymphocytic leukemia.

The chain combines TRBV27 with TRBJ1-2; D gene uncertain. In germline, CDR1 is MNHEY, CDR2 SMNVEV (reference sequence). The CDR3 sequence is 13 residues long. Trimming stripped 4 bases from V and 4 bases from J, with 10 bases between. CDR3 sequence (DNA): TGTGCCAGCAGTTCCCTGTTTTTCTATGGCTACACCTTC. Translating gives CASSSLFFYGYTF.

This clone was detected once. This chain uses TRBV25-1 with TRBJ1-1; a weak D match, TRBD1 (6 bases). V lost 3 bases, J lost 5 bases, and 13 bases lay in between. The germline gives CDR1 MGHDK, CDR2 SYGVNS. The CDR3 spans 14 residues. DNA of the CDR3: TGTGCCAGCAGTGATGCCCGAGGGGGGACTGAAGCTTTCTTT. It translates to CASSDARGGTEAFF.

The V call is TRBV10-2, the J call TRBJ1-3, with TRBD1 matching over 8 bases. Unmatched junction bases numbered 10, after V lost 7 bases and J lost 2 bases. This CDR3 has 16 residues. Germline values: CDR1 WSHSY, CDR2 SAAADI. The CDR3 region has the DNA TGCGCCAGCAAGGACGACAGGGGATATGCTGGAAACACCATATATTTT. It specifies CASKDDRGYAGNTIYF.

The CDR3 coding sequence is TGTGCCAGCGACGGCCGGACGGGGGTAGAGACCCAGTACTTC. This translates into CASDGRTGVETQYF. This chain connects TRBV5-8 to TRBJ2-5, with D maybe TRBD2 (6 bases). Germline loops: CDR1 SGHTS, CDR2 YDEGEE. Trimming pared 7 bases from V and 4 bases from J, leaving 17 bases between. This CDR3 contains 14 residues. Looking up the rest from reference TRBV5-8 and TRBJ2-5 gives the full variable domain: EAGVTQSPTHLIKTRGQQATLRCSPISGHTSVYWYQQALGLGLQFLLWYDEGEERNRGNFPPRFSGRQFPNYSSELNVNALELEDSALYLCASDGRTGVETQYFGPGTRLLVL.

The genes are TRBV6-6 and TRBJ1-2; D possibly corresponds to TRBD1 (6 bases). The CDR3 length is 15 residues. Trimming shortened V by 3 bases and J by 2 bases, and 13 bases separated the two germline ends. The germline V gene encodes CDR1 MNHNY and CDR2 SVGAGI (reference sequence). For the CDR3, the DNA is TGTGCCAGCAGTTATGGACAGACTAGAAACTATGGCTACACCTTC. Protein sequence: CASSYGQTRNYGYTF.

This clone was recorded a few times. CDR3: CASIPGEGRMGTEAFF. The CDR3 nucleotides are TGTGCCAGCATCCCCGGGGAAGGGAGAATGGGTACTGAAGCTTTCTTT. This chain connects TRBV7-9 to TRBJ1-1; D uncertain. Germline assignment: CDR1 SEHNR and CDR2 FQNEAQ (reference sequence). This CDR3 comprises 16 residues. The V end lost 7 bases, the J end lost 5 bases, and 23 bases lay between the germline ends.

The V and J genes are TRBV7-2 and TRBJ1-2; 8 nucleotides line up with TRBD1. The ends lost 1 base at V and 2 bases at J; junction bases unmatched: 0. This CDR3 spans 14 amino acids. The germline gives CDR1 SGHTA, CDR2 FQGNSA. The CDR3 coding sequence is TGTGCCAGCAGCTTAGACAGGGGGAACTATGGCTACACCTTC. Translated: CASSLDRGNYGYTF.

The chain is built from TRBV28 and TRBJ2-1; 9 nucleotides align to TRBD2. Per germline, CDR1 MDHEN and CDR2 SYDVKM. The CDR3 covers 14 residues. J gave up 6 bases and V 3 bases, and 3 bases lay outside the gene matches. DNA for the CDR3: TGTGCCAGCAGTTTGTTAGCGGGAGTCAATGAGCAGTTCTTC. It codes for CASSLLAGVNEQFF.

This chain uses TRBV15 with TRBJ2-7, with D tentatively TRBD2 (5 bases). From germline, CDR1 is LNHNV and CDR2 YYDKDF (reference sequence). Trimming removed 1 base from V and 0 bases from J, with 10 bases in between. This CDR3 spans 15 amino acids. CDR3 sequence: CATSRVLEASYEQYF. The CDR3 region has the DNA TGTGCCACCAGCAGAGTTTTGGAGGCCTCCTACGAGCAGTACTTC.